This TCR beta chain was recovered during a study of glioma-infiltrating T cells after dendritic cell vaccination. Study-level information: Dendritic cell vaccine was injected intradermally three times, biweekly.

The immunoSEQ assay amplified TCRB CDR3 from up to 2 ug DNA. Primers: 60 V beta forward and 13 J beta reverse. The repertoire was sequenced with immunoSEQ multiplex PCR; TCRdb's copy has only in-frame clones and lacks some. The sample lists about 38,000 clones, about 80% occurring once. All glioblastoma patients lacked an isocitrate dehydrogenase mutation. The length of the CDR3 is 17 residues. Per germline, CDR1 SGHVS and CDR2 FQNEAQ. V lost 0 bases and J lost 7; bases outside the gene matches: 10. The source material was blood, sampled before dendritic cell vaccination. J is TRBJ2-7 and V is TRBV7-8, with 12 bases matching TRBD1. This TCR was sampled from a human donor with glioblastoma. This CDR3 reads CASSLAPWDRGLGEQYF. The CDR3 nucleotides read TGTGCCAGCAGCTTAGCGCCCTGGGACAGGGGGCTAGGGGAGCAGTACTTC.